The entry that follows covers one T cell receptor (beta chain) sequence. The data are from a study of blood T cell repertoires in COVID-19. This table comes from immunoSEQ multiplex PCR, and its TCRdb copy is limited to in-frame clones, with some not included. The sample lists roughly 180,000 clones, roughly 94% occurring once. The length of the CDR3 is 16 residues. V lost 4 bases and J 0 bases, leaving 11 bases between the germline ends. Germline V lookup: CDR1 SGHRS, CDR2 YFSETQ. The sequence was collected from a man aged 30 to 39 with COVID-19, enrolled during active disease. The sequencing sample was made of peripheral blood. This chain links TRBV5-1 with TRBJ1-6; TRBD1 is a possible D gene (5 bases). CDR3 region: CASSQRGGSYNSPLHF. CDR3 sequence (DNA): TGCGCCAGCAGCCAGCGGGGGGGCTCCTATAATTCACCCCTCCACTTT.